The 16 T cell receptor beta chains reported below all come from one sample, sequenced in a study of blood T cell repertoires in COVID-19. Some clones are missing from TCRdb's copy, which holds only in-frame ones; the method was immunoSEQ multiplex PCR. The repertoire consists of roughly 380,000 clones, with 89% occurring once and the leading ten covering roughly 1.6%. Material: peripheral blood. These receptors originate from a middle-aged woman with COVID-19, enrolled during active disease.

The CDR3 nucleotides are TGTGCCAGCAGCGGAGACGGGAACAAAGCTTTCTTT. Residues: CASSGDGNKAFF. The rearrangement uses TRBV7-9 and TRBJ1-1; the D is unclear. Germline loops: CDR1 SEHNR, CDR2 FQNEAQ (reference sequence). With 5 bases removed from V and 9 bases from J, the gap between germline ends came to 13 bases. The length of the CDR3 is 12 residues.

The chain is built from TRBV7-9 and TRBJ1-4, with a possible D match to TRBD1 (5 bases). Between the trimmed V and J ends, which lost 4 bases and 15 bases, there was a span of 12 bases. Germline CDR1 reads SEHNR; CDR2 reads FQNEAQ (reference sequence). The CDR3 runs 11 residues. The CDR3 bases are TGTGCCAGCAGCTCCGGGACTCCCGTGTTTTTT. It encodes CASSSGTPVFF.

The chain recombines TRBV7-2 with TRBJ2-5; perhaps TRBD2 as D (7 bases). The germline V gene encodes CDR1 SGHTA and CDR2 FQGNSA. Trimming pared 4 bases from V and 9 bases from J, leaving 18 bases between. The CDR3 contains 14 residues. This chain's CDR3 is CASSSVGGPSAQYF. In DNA, the CDR3 is TGTGCCAGCAGCTCCGTGGGGGGGCCCTCGGCCCAGTACTTC.

J is TRBJ1-6 and V is TRBV28; D is possibly TRBD1 (6 bases). Looked up from germline, CDR1 is MDHEN and CDR2 is SYDVKM. This CDR3 region has 14 residues. Trimming left V 8 bases short and J 5 bases short, with 13 bases between. Here the CDR3 reads CASPRDTNNSPLHF. The CDR3 nucleotides are TGTGCCAGCCCCCGGGACACCAATAATTCACCCCTCCACTTT.

The V gene is TRBV19, the J gene TRBJ1-5, with a weak D call TRBD1 (5 bases). The V gene's germline CDR1 is LNHDA and CDR2 SQIVND (reference sequence). The CDR3 covers 14 residues. V gave up 1 base and J gave up 9 bases, with 13 bases separating them. DNA of the CDR3: TGTGCCAGTAGTATAGGCAAGACAGCGGGGCCCCAGCATTTT. Residues: CASSIGKTAGPQHF. Supplemented by reference TRBV19 and TRBJ1-5, the full variable domain reads DGGITQSPKYLFRKEGQNVTLSCEQNLNHDAMYWYRQDPGQGLRLIYYSQIVNDFQKGDIAEGYSVSREKKESFPLTVTSAQKNPTAFYLCASSIGKTAGPQHFGDGTRLSIL.

This rearrangement joins TRBV6-2 or TRBV6-3 to TRBJ2-3; 8 bases align to TRBD1. After removal of 5 bases from V and 1 base from J, the junction contained 5 bases not matched to a gene. CDR1 is MNHEY, CDR2 SVGEGT, per germline. The CDR3 length is 15 residues. The CDR3 is CASSDGTGRTDTQYF. CDR3 DNA sequence: TGTGCCAGCAGTGATGGGACAGGACGCACAGATACGCAGTATTTT.

This chain uses TRBV4-2 with TRBJ2-5; D possibly corresponds to TRBD1 (5 bases). Germline V gene data show CDR1 as LGHNA and CDR2 as YNFKEQ. V dropped 0 bases and J dropped 4 bases, with 18 bases sitting between them. This CDR3 is built from 17 residues. The CDR3 nucleotides are TGTGCCAGCAGCCAAGATACGTCACAGGAAAAACGAGAGACCCAGTACTTC. Encoded protein: CASSQDTSQEKRETQYF.

The chain couples TRBV12-5 to TRBJ1-2; 7 bases are a match to TRBD1. The V gene's germline CDR1 is LGHNT and CDR2 FRNRAP. The CDR3 runs 14 residues. The ends lost 6 bases at V and 2 bases at J; junction bases unmatched: 6. CDR3 loop: CASGQGLSNYGYTF. As DNA, the CDR3 is TGTGCTAGTGGACAGGGGTTGTCGAACTATGGCTACACCTTC.

The CDR3 here is CAWSVEWGPASPQHF. The CDR3 coding sequence is TGTGCCTGGAGTGTAGAATGGGGGCCGGCTTCGCCCCAGCATTTT. This chain links TRBV30 with TRBJ1-5; D perhaps matches TRBD1 (6 bases). Germline CDR1 and CDR2: GTSNPN and SVGIG (reference sequence). The CDR3 has 15 amino acids. Between the trimmed V and J ends, which lost 0 bases and 9 bases, there was a span of 18 bases.

The chain employs TRBV12-5 and TRBJ1-6; 9 bases agree with TRBD1. The CDR3 contains 18 residues. J was trimmed by 7 bases and V by 2 bases; bases with no gene match: 12. CDR1 and CDR2 (germline): LGHNT, FRNRAP. In DNA, the CDR3 is TGTGCTAGTGGTTTGAAAACCGGGACAGGGCCTTACAATTCACCCCTCCACTTT. Encoded protein: CASGLKTGTGPYNSPLHF.

The gene calls are TRBV10-3 and TRBJ1-2, with D hard to call. V lost 4 bases, J lost 4 bases, and 10 bases lay in between. The germline CDR1 and CDR2 sequences are ENHRY and SYGVKD. This CDR3 contains 13 residues. Here the CDR3 DNA reads TGTGCCATCAGTGCTCTAACAGTCTATGGCTACACCTTC. Its protein is CAISALTVYGYTF.

The chain is built from TRBV20-1 and TRBJ1-1; D not resolved. From germline, CDR1 is DFQATT and CDR2 SNEGSKA (reference sequence). The CDR3 covers 11 residues. V shed 4 bases and J shed 2 bases, with 5 bases lying between them. CDR3 residues: CSANQNTEAFF. CDR3 bases: TGCAGTGCTAATCAAAACACTGAAGCTTTCTTT.

The chain combines TRBV10-3 with TRBJ1-6; a weak D match, TRBD1 (5 bases). Germline-derived CDR1 and CDR2 are ENHRY and SYGVKD. Trimming removed 4 bases at V and 7 bases at J, with 5 bases between. The CDR3 is 12 residues long. CDR3 sequence: CAISAGNSPLHF. The CDR3 region has the DNA TGTGCCATCAGTGCAGGGAATTCACCCCTCCACTTT.

The chain has TRBV7-2 and TRBJ1-3, with TRBD1 identical over 9 bases. The V gene end was trimmed by 2 bases and the J gene end by 4 bases; junction bases not matched to a gene: 12. CDR3 length equals 18 residues. Germline loops: CDR1 SGHTA, CDR2 FQGNSA. CDR3 bases: TGTGCCAGCAGCTTATACTTTGGACAGGGGATAAGGGGAAACACCATATATTTT. Its protein is CASSLYFGQGIRGNTIYF.

The chain joins TRBV11-2 to TRBJ2-3; 7 bases align to TRBD1. CDR1 SGHAT and CDR2 FQNNGV come from the germline V gene. J was trimmed by 2 bases and V by 5 bases; bases with no gene match: 16. CDR3 size: 18 residues. The CDR3, as DNA: TGTGCCAGCAGCCTCGGGGCTGGGACAGCGTTTAACACAGATACGCAGTATTTT. Translated: CASSLGAGTAFNTDTQYF.

The chain carries TRBV11-2 and TRBJ2-2; TRBD1 matches 9 bases. The V and J ends lost 6 bases and 4 bases, in that order; junction bases with no gene match: 15. This CDR3 has 18 residues. Germline V gene data show CDR1 as SGHAT and CDR2 as FQNNGV. The CDR3 spells CASSPRPVGQGGTGELFF. In DNA, the CDR3 is TGTGCCAGCAGTCCTCGCCCGGTGGGACAGGGAGGCACCGGGGAGCTGTTTTTT.